One and the same sample provided the 27 T cell receptor beta chains below, sequenced in a study of siplizumab effects on memory and regulatory T cells. This table comes from immunoSEQ multiplex PCR, and its TCRdb copy is limited to in-frame clones, with some not included. The table has about 50,000 clones, more than 85% seen once. The sequenced material came from naive CD8+ T cells sorted from blood. The receptors were sampled from a human donor in good health.

This clone appeared a single time. The J gene is TRBJ2-3, the V gene TRBV27, with D perhaps matching TRBD1 (5 bases). Germline values: CDR1 MNHEY, CDR2 SMNVEV (reference sequence). This CDR3 contains 15 residues. The V and J ends lost 0 bases and 2 bases respectively, with 9 bases between them. The CDR3 loop is CASSLSAGPTDTQYF. Here the CDR3 DNA reads TGTGCCAGCAGTTTATCCGCAGGGCCCACAGATACGCAGTATTTT.

This clone was recorded a few times. The V call is TRBV5-8, the J call TRBJ1-1, with D tentatively TRBD1 (5 bases). V gave up 3 bases and J gave up 1 base, with 7 bases separating them. This CDR3 region has 13 residues. Germline CDR1 SGHTS, CDR2 YDEGEE. Written as DNA, the CDR3 is TGTGCCAGCAGCTCCCAGGGGAACACTGAAGCTTTCTTT. This translates into CASSSQGNTEAFF.

The chain joins TRBV7-9 to TRBJ2-5; 8 nucleotides line up with TRBD2. This CDR3 region has 15 residues. CDR1 and CDR2 from the germline V gene are SEHNR and FQNEAQ (reference sequence). The junction had 8 bases not matched to a gene; V was cut back by 6 bases and J by 2 bases. The CDR3 region is CASRLTSGQQETQYF. DNA for the CDR3: TGTGCCAGCAGACTAACTAGCGGCCAACAAGAGACCCAGTACTTC.

V usage is TRBV19 and J usage is TRBJ2-1; 7 bases are shared with TRBD2. The CDR3 runs to 16 residues. Looked up from germline, CDR1 is LNHDA and CDR2 is SQIVND (reference sequence). Germline trimming cut 7 bases from V and 7 bases from J; bases unmatched to any gene: 16. The CDR3 DNA sequence: TGTGCCAGTAATCTAGGAGGGAGGGCCCGCGATAATGAGCAGTTCTTC. Its protein product is CASNLGGRARDNEQFF.

V is TRBV7-9 and J is TRBJ2-7, with TRBD1 matching over 8 bases. The CDR3 is made up of 14 amino acids. The germline CDR1 and CDR2 sequences are SEHNR and FQNEAQ (reference sequence). After removal of 5 bases from V and 2 bases from J, the junction contained 5 bases not matched to a gene. CDR3 protein: CASSPGQGTYEQYF. The CDR3 DNA is TGTGCCAGCAGCCCCGGACAGGGAACCTACGAGCAGTACTTC. The variable domain in full, completed from reference TRBV7-9 and TRBJ2-7, reads DTGVSQNPRHKITKRGQNVTFRCDPISEHNRLYWYRQTLGQGPEFLTYFQNEAQLEKSRLLSDRFSAERPKGSFSTLEIQRTEQGDSAMYLCASSPGQGTYEQYFGPGTRLTVT.

The chain carries TRBV23-1 and TRBJ1-2, with a possible D match to TRBD1 (6 bases). TRBV23-1 carries the ORF label, with uncertain function. V was shortened by 0 bases and J by 4 bases, with 12 bases between the two germline ends. The CDR3 runs to 15 residues. As DNA, the CDR3 is TGCGCCAGCAGTCAATCCCGGGGGCCCGGCTATGGCTACACCTTC. It yields the protein CASSQSRGPGYGYTF.

The chain joins TRBV7-8 to TRBJ2-5; no firm D call. This CDR3 comprises 15 residues. V gave up 1 base and J gave up 1 base, with 10 bases separating them. The germline V gene has CDR1 SGHVS and CDR2 FQNEAQ. DNA of the CDR3: TGTGCCAGCAGCTTAGGTCCGAGACTCCAAGAGACCCAGTACTTC. It specifies CASSLGPRLQETQYF.

CDR3 in amino acids: CAWSSTGIGTEAFF. CDR3 sequence (DNA): TGTGCCTGGAGTTCGACAGGGATAGGCACTGAAGCTTTCTTT. The chain is built from TRBV30 and TRBJ1-1; 7 nucleotides line up with TRBD1. V was clipped by 2 bases and J by 4 bases; unmatched bases: 7. The CDR3 runs 14 residues. Per germline, CDR1 GTSNPN and CDR2 SVGIG (reference sequence).

The rearrangement uses TRBV6-5 and TRBJ2-1; 9 bases align to TRBD2. Germline V gene data show CDR1 as MNHEY and CDR2 as SVGAGI. The V segment lost 3 bases and the J segment 9 bases; nucleotides outside the gene matches: 6. The CDR3 runs 14 residues. This CDR3 reads CASSYGGLAGEQFF. The CDR3 DNA reads TGTGCCAGCAGTTATGGGGGACTAGCAGGTGAGCAGTTCTTC.

This clone was seen a few times. V gene TRBV5-1 combines with J gene TRBJ1-1; no firm D call. The V end was cut by 2 bases, the J end by 0 bases, with 8 bases between. Germline values: CDR1 SGHRS, CDR2 YFSETQ. This CDR3 has 14 amino acids. The CDR3 DNA reads TGCGCCAGCAGCTTCTCGGGATTGAACACTGAAGCTTTCTTT. Its translation is CASSFSGLNTEAFF.

The chain recombines TRBV7-9 with TRBJ2-2; D might be TRBD2 (6 bases). The ends were cut back, 5 bases at V and 8 bases at J, with 15 bases in the middle. This CDR3 comprises 14 residues. CDR1 and CDR2 (germline): SEHNR, FQNEAQ (reference sequence). The CDR3 DNA reads as TGTGCCAGCAGCCAAACTAGGGACTTGGGGGAGCTGTTTTTT. Amino acid sequence: CASSQTRDLGELFF.

The chain couples TRBV2 to TRBJ2-2, with a tentative D call TRBD1 (5 bases). Germline V lookup: CDR1 SNHLY, CDR2 FYNNEI. This CDR3 has 16 amino acids. The germline V and J ends were trimmed by 3 bases and 0 bases, with 11 bases remaining between them. DNA for the CDR3: TGTGCCAGCAGTGACAGGGAAAACGCGAACACCGGGGAGCTGTTTTTT. It codes for CASSDRENANTGELFF.

This sequence joins TRBV15 and TRBJ2-7; D gene ambiguous. The CDR3 is 12 residues long. CDR1 is LNHNV and CDR2 is YYDKDF in the germline V gene (reference sequence). The V end was cut by 5 bases, the J end by 0 bases, with 5 bases between. CDR3 region: CATSESSYEQYF. In DNA form, the CDR3 reads TGTGCCACCAGCGAGAGCTCCTACGAGCAGTACTTC.

The rearrangement links TRBV7-9 to TRBJ2-1, with 11 positions matching TRBD2. With V trimmed by 6 bases and J by 4 bases, 5 bases remained unmatched. CDR1 SEHNR and CDR2 FQNEAQ come from the germline V gene (reference sequence). The CDR3 extends over 15 amino acids. CDR3 nucleotides: TGTGCCAGCAGTCCACTAGCGGGGGCGTACAATGAGCAGTTCTTC. This encodes CASSPLAGAYNEQFF. Full variable domain (rest looked up from reference TRBV7-9 and TRBJ2-1): DTGVSQNPRHKITKRGQNVTFRCDPISEHNRLYWYRQTLGQGPEFLTYFQNEAQLEKSRLLSDRFSAERPKGSFSTLEIQRTEQGDSAMYLCASSPLAGAYNEQFFGPGTRLTVL.

V gene TRBV27 combines with J gene TRBJ1-1, with a tentative D call TRBD1 (6 bases). CDR1 MNHEY and CDR2 SMNVEV come from the germline V gene (reference sequence). The V end lost 2 bases, the J end lost 0 bases, and 7 bases lay between the germline ends. This CDR3 spans 14 amino acids. In DNA, the CDR3 is TGTGCCAGCAGTTTAACAGGGTTGAACACTGAAGCTTTCTTT. Its protein product is CASSLTGLNTEAFF.

Only a few counts were recorded for this clone. The chain couples TRBV5-6 to TRBJ1-4; D remains ambiguous. The CDR3 length is 13 residues. Germline V gene sequence: CDR1 SGHDT, CDR2 YYEEEE. The V end was cut by 5 bases, the J end by 5 bases, with 10 bases between. The CDR3 region has the DNA TGTGCCAGCAGAACACCGGACAATGAAAAACTGTTTTTT. Translation: CASRTPDNEKLFF.

This clone occurred a few times. The chain couples TRBV12-5 to TRBJ1-1; a weak D match, TRBD1 (5 bases). Trimming left V 1 base short and J 8 bases short, with 14 bases between. The length of the CDR3 is 14 residues. Germline values: CDR1 LGHNT, CDR2 FRNRAP. The CDR3 spells CASGLAQVPIEAFF. CDR3 coding DNA: TGTGCTAGTGGTTTGGCACAGGTCCCTATCGAAGCTTTCTTT.

The chain is built from TRBV6-5 and TRBJ1-6; 8 positions match TRBD1. The CDR3 length is 16 residues. V was pared by 3 bases and J by 7 bases, with 8 bases of the junction left unmatched. Germline loops: CDR1 MNHEY, CDR2 SVGAGI. This CDR3 is CASSYWQGAENSPLHF. Written as DNA, the CDR3 is TGTGCCAGCAGTTATTGGCAGGGGGCGGAAAATTCACCCCTCCACTTT.

The rearrangement uses TRBV4-1 and TRBJ2-1; 12 nucleotides match TRBD2. The CDR3 totals 17 residues. Unmatched junction bases numbered 7, after V lost 1 base and J lost 6 bases. Germline CDR1 MGHRA, CDR2 YSYEKL. This CDR3 reads CASSQVGTSGWGNEQFF. The CDR3, as DNA: TGCGCCAGCAGCCAAGTGGGGACTAGCGGGTGGGGCAATGAGCAGTTCTTC.

The chain employs TRBV4-1 and TRBJ1-2, with D possibly being TRBD1 (6 bases). Looked up from germline, CDR1 is MGHRA and CDR2 is YSYEKL. The V end lost 4 bases, the J end lost 6 bases, and 15 bases lay between the germline ends. This CDR3 has 14 residues. The CDR3 loop reads CASSPTGGVDGYTF. The CDR3 DNA reads TGCGCCAGCAGCCCTACGGGGGGCGTGGATGGCTACACCTTC.

The chain has TRBV19 and TRBJ1-1, with 9 positions matching TRBD1. The V segment lost 6 bases and the J segment 5 bases; nucleotides outside the gene matches: 1. Germline lookup yields CDR1 LNHDA and CDR2 SQIVND (reference sequence). The CDR3 is 12 residues long. In DNA form, the CDR3 reads TGTGCCAGTAGACAGGGGGCGACTGAAGCTTTCTTT. It encodes CASRQGATEAFF.

The chain is built from TRBV6-5 and TRBJ1-1; D not resolved. The germline gives CDR1 MNHEY, CDR2 SVGAGI. CDR3 length: 12 residues. V gave up 5 bases and J gave up 4 bases, with 8 bases separating them. In DNA form, the CDR3 reads TGTGCCAGCAGTCACCCCGGCACTGAAGCTTTCTTT. This gives the protein CASSHPGTEAFF.

V gene TRBV27 combines with J gene TRBJ2-7; D uncertain. Germline V gene lookup returns CDR1 MNHEY and CDR2 SMNVEV (reference sequence). This CDR3 is built from 11 residues. V shed 3 bases and J shed 6 bases, with 6 bases lying between them. The CDR3 protein is CASSFRGEQYF. The CDR3 DNA reads as TGTGCCAGCAGTTTCCGAGGCGAGCAGTACTTC.

The table lists this clone with a few counts. The rearrangement uses TRBV7-9 and TRBJ2-7, with D perhaps assigned TRBD1 or TRBD2 (5 bases each). Trimming pared 4 bases from V and 3 bases from J, leaving 16 bases between. Germline CDR1 reads SEHNR; CDR2 reads FQNEAQ (reference sequence). This CDR3 is 15 amino acids long. The CDR3 DNA follows: TGTGCCAGCAGCTCGCCGATTGGGGGTCTCTACGAGCAGTACTTC. Encoded protein: CASSSPIGGLYEQYF.

The chain employs TRBV7-6 and TRBJ2-3; 14 bases line up with TRBD2. This CDR3 spans 15 amino acids. From germline, CDR1 is SGHVS and CDR2 FNYEAQ. The V and J ends lost 5 bases and 3 bases, in that order; junction bases with no gene match: 1. The CDR3 region is CASSGTSGRTDTQYF. DNA for the CDR3: TGTGCCAGCAGCGGGACTAGCGGGAGAACAGATACGCAGTATTTT.

This clone was recorded a few times. This chain joins TRBV29-1 and TRBJ1-1; D remains unclear. V was clipped by 3 bases and J by 6 bases, with 8 bases between them. The length of the CDR3 is 11 residues. Germline V gene sequence: CDR1 SQVTM, CDR2 ANQGSEA. DNA of the CDR3: TGCAGCGTTGAGGTGGTTCCTGAAGCTTTCTTT. Protein sequence: CSVEVVPEAFF.

The J gene is TRBJ2-5, the V gene TRBV7-9; possible D gene TRBD1, 5 bases. The V gene's germline CDR1 is SEHNR and CDR2 FQNEAQ (reference sequence). The CDR3 runs 13 residues. Trimming shortened V by 8 bases and J by 3 bases, and 13 bases separated the two germline ends. As DNA, the CDR3 is TGTGCCAGCGGCAAGGGGATTGAAGAGACCCAGTACTTC. Its translation is CASGKGIEETQYF.